These 20 T cell receptor beta chains were sequenced from one sample in a study of beta chain features in type 1 diabetes. For these receptors, no antigen is known. Study conclusions and caveats: TCRB CDR3s were moderately but significantly shorter in Type 1 diabetes patients in all four CD4+ subsets.

The authors reverse transcribed all of the isolated RNA, so sequencing captured expressed TCRB transcripts. Clones were read by immunoSEQ multiplex PCR, and TCRdb kept only the in-frame ones, dropping some. This table holds some 660,000 clones, about an eighth found once. Sample: naive CD4+ T cells from blood. The receptor source for this set is a man between 18 and 29 years old with type 1 diabetes.

This clone was counted between two and nine times. V gene TRBV6-5 combines with J gene TRBJ2-7; possibly TRBD1 or TRBD2 for D (5 bases each). Trimming pared 7 bases from V and 6 bases from J, leaving 13 bases between. The CDR3 has 12 amino acids. Germline assignment: CDR1 MNHEY and CDR2 SVGAGI. CDR3 nucleotide sequence: TGTGCCAGCATTGGGACGACTGGCGAGCAGTACTTC. Translation gives CASIGTTGEQYF.

This clone appeared a few times. J is TRBJ2-2 and V is TRBV19; 7 nucleotides match TRBD1. Germline lookup yields CDR1 LNHDA and CDR2 SQIVND (reference sequence). J lost 14 bases, V lost 1 base, and 4 bases had no gene match. The CDR3 is 12 residues long. CDR3 amino acids: CASSIAQGVLFF. In nucleotides, the CDR3 is TGTGCCAGTAGTATAGCCCAGGGGGTTCTGTTTTTT.

This clone has a handful of counts. This rearrangement joins TRBV7-8 to TRBJ1-5; 9 bases agree with TRBD1. The CDR3 contains 18 residues. V lost 5 bases, J lost 0 bases, and 11 bases stayed unmatched. Per the germline V gene, CDR1 is SGHVS and CDR2 is FQNEAQ. CDR3 in amino acids: CASSTGQGTRYSNQPQHF. CDR3 coding DNA: TGTGCCAGCAGCACAGGACAGGGGACGCGATATAGCAATCAGCCCCAGCATTTT. Looking up the rest from reference TRBV7-8 and TRBJ1-5 gives the full variable domain: GAGVSQSPRYKVAKRGQDVALRCDPISGHVSLFWYQQALGQGPEFLTYFQNEAQLDKSGLPSDRFFAERPEGSVSTLKIQRTQQEDSAVYLCASSTGQGTRYSNQPQHFGDGTRLSIL.

In its sample, this clone was seen a few times. Mismatch with germline at one junction end may stem from a read error. At the DNA level, this CDR3 is encoded by other sequences in the same sample as well. V and J are TRBV5-1 and TRBJ2-1; 10 bases fit TRBD1. There are 14 residues in the CDR3. Germline lookup yields CDR1 SGHRS and CDR2 YFSETQ. CDR3 amino acids: CASSLGQGIDEQFF. CDR3 sequence (DNA): TGCGCCAGCAGTTTGGGACAGGGGATCGATGAGCAGTTCTTC.

This clone showed up just a few times. The chain uses TRBV19 and TRBJ2-1; 14 positions agree with TRBD2. The CDR3 consists of 16 residues. CDR1 and CDR2 from the germline V gene are LNHDA and SQIVND (reference sequence). The ends lost 5 bases at V and 8 bases at J; junction bases unmatched: 8. The CDR3 loop reads CASSSGTSGSIYEQFF. CDR3 DNA: TGTGCCAGTAGTTCCGGGACTAGCGGGAGTATTTATGAGCAGTTCTTC.

CDR3 nucleotide sequence: TGCAGTGCTACTGAGGAGGGCTACACCTTC. It encodes CSATEEGYTF. The chain recombines TRBV20-1 with TRBJ1-2; no reliable D call. The CDR3 loop spans 10 amino acids. Deletions cut 4 bases from V and 8 bases from J, with 8 bases between. Per the germline V gene, CDR1 is DFQATT and CDR2 is SNEGSKA (reference sequence).

The chain carries TRBV15 and TRBJ2-7; TRBD2 agrees at 9 bases. This CDR3 comprises 16 residues. Per germline, CDR1 LNHNV and CDR2 YYDKDF (reference sequence). The V gene end was trimmed by 0 bases and the J gene end by 0 bases; junction bases not matched to a gene: 3. As DNA, the CDR3 is TGTGCCACCAGCAGAGAGGTAGCGGGAGCCTCCTACGAGCAGTACTTC. It is translated as CATSREVAGASYEQYF.

This chain links TRBV6-5 with TRBJ2-3, with no clear D. The CDR3 consists of 15 residues. CDR1 is MNHEY, CDR2 SVGAGI, per germline. The germline V and J ends were trimmed by 3 bases and 4 bases, with 14 bases remaining between them. The CDR3 DNA is TGTGCCAGCAGTTATGTGGGTAGAGGTTCAGATACGCAGTATTTT. It yields the protein CASSYVGRGSDTQYF.

This clone was counted a few times. The chain joins TRBV30 to TRBJ2-1, with TRBD1 as a possible D gene (5 bases). The CDR3 length is 13 residues. Trimming took 1 base from V and 6 from J, leaving 10 bases between them. CDR1 and CDR2 from the germline V gene are GTSNPN and SVGIG (reference sequence). The CDR3 here is CAWSGLDSNEQFF. As DNA, the CDR3 is TGTGCCTGGAGTGGTCTCGACAGCAATGAGCAGTTCTTC.

This clone was observed a few times. The rearrangement links TRBV23-1 to TRBJ2-2; tentatively, D is TRBD1 or TRBD2 (5 bases each). TRBV23-1 is given ORF status, its function remaining uncertain. The CDR3 contains 15 residues. Trimming took off 0 bases at V and 8 bases at J, with 13 bases between the two ends. The CDR3 bases are TGCGCCAGCAGTCAATCCCCCAGGGAGAGGGGGGAGCTGTTTTTT. Translated, it gives CASSQSPRERGELFF.

This clone was recorded a few times. The chain links TRBV14 to TRBJ2-3; D call uncertain. Trimming cost V 1 base and J 0 bases, with 5 bases left between them. This CDR3 spans 14 amino acids. Per the germline V gene, CDR1 is SGHDN and CDR2 is FVKESK. Here the CDR3 reads CASSQVQSTDTQYF. The DNA of the CDR3 is TGTGCCAGCAGCCAAGTCCAGAGCACAGATACGCAGTATTTT.

This sequence joins TRBV6-1 and TRBJ1-2; tentatively, D is TRBD1 (6 bases). The CDR3 is 15 amino acids. Trimming removed 7 bases from V and 0 bases from J, with 15 bases in between. Germline CDR1 and CDR2: MNHNS and SASEGT. The CDR3 protein is CASNRMDSPNYGYTF. DNA for the CDR3: TGTGCCAGCAACCGAATGGACAGCCCTAACTATGGCTACACCTTC.

V and J are TRBV7-2 and TRBJ2-3; maybe TRBD2 (6 bases). With 6 bases removed from V and 0 bases from J, the gap between germline ends came to 13 bases. Germline CDR1 reads SGHTA; CDR2 reads FQGNSA. The CDR3 covers 15 residues. CDR3 protein: CASSFTGTSTDTQYF. The CDR3 coding sequence is TGTGCCAGCAGTTTTACCGGGACTAGCACAGATACGCAGTATTTT.

Only a few counts were recorded for this clone. The chain employs TRBV30 and TRBJ1-1; D gene ambiguous. This CDR3 is 14 amino acids long. Trimming pared 1 base from V and 1 base from J, leaving 10 bases between. Germline V gene lookup returns CDR1 GTSNPN and CDR2 SVGIG (reference sequence). The CDR3 here is CAWSDGIQNTEAFF. As DNA, the CDR3 is TGTGCCTGGAGTGACGGGATTCAGAACACTGAAGCTTTCTTT.

The rearrangement links TRBV30 to TRBJ1-1; possible D gene TRBD1, 5 bases. Germline lookup yields CDR1 GTSNPN and CDR2 SVGIG (reference sequence). CDR3 length: 16 amino acids. Trimming removed 2 bases at V and 4 bases at J, with 20 bases between. CDR3 DNA: TGTGCCTGGAGTCGGACCCCCCAGGGATGGGGCACTGAAGCTTTCTTT. It yields the protein CAWSRTPQGWGTEAFF.

The chain couples TRBV7-2 to TRBJ1-6; perhaps TRBD1 as D (5 bases). V lost 1 base and J lost 0, with 10 bases in between. The CDR3 sequence is 17 residues long. The germline CDR1 and CDR2 sequences are SGHTA and FQGNSA. CDR3 loop: CASSLGGGSSYNSPLHF. CDR3 nucleotides: TGTGCCAGCAGCTTAGGCGGGGGAAGCTCCTATAATTCACCCCTCCACTTT. The complete variable domain, with remaining parts taken from reference TRBV7-2 and TRBJ1-6, reads GAGVSQSPSNKVTEKGKDVELRCDPISGHTALYWYRQSLGQGLEFLIYFQGNSAPDKSGLPSDRFSAERTGGSVSTLTIQRTQQEDSAVYLCASSLGGGSSYNSPLHFGNGTRLTVT.

This clone was detected a few times. Other DNA sequences in the sample encode the same CDR3. The gene calls are TRBV10-3 and TRBJ1-1; D uncertain. Trimming shortened V by 4 bases and J by 3 bases, and 12 bases separated the two germline ends. CDR1 ENHRY and CDR2 SYGVKD come from the germline V gene. This CDR3 has 14 amino acids. The DNA for the CDR3 is TGTGCCATCAGTGGACGGGGTTCGGACACTGAAGCTTTCTTT. The encoded protein is CAISGRGSDTEAFF.

The rearrangement joins TRBV30 to TRBJ1-1, with 9 bases matching TRBD1. The CDR3 is 15 residues long. Germline V gene data show CDR1 as GTSNPN and CDR2 as SVGIG (reference sequence). The J segment lost 4 bases and the V segment lost 4 bases, leaving 10 bases of the junction unmatched. The CDR3 reads CAWTRGGTGITEAFF. Written as DNA, the CDR3 is TGTGCCTGGACCAGAGGGGGGACAGGGATCACTGAAGCTTTCTTT.

This chain links TRBV30 with TRBJ1-5, with 7 bases that match TRBD1. The V and J ends lost 4 bases and 4 bases, in that order; junction bases with no gene match: 7. This CDR3 region has 14 residues. CDR1 and CDR2 from the germline V gene are GTSNPN and SVGIG (reference sequence). The CDR3: CAWNLGQLNQPQHF. The CDR3 coding sequence is TGTGCCTGGAACCTGGGACAGTTGAATCAGCCCCAGCATTTT.

In the case of this clone: The sample carries other DNA sequences with the same CDR3. J is TRBJ1-5 and V is TRBV29-1; 7 nucleotides align to TRBD1. The germline gives CDR1 SQVTM, CDR2 ANQGSEA. J gave up 7 bases and V 4 bases, and 1 base lay outside the gene matches. CDR3 length: 11 residues. The CDR3: CSVGDSQPQHF. CDR3 coding DNA: TGCAGCGTTGGGGACAGCCAGCCCCAGCATTTT.